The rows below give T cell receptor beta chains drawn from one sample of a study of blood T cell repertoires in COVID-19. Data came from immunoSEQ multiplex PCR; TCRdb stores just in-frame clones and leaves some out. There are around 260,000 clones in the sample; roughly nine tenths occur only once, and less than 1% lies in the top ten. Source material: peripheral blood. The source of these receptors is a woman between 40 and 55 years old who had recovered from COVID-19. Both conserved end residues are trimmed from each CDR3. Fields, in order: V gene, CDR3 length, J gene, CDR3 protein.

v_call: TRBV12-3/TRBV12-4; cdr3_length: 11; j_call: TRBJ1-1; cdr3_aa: ASSPGQGLEAF
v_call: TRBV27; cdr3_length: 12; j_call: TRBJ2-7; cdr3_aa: ASSHAGSYYEQY
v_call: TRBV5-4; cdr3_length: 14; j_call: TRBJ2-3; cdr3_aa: ASSVELAVPTDTQY
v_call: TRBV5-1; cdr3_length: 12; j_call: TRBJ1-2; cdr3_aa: ASSLTGTAYGYT
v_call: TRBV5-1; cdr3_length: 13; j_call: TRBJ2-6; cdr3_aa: ASSLGESGANVLT
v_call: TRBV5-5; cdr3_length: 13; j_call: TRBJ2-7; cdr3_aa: ASSFDTSSNYEQY
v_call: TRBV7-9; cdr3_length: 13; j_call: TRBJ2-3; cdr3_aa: ASSFPANYTDTQY
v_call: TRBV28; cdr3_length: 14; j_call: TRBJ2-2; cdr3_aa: ASSPPGQGSTGELF
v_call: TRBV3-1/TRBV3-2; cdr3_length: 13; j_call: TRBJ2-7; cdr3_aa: ASSQVGASAYEQY
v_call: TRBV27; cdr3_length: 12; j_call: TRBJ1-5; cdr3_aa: ASSVQGAVQPQH
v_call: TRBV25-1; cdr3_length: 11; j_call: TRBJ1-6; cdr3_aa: ASSDVGDSPLH
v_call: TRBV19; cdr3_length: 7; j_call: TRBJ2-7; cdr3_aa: ARVVGTA
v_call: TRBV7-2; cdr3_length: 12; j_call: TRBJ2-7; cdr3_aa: ASSPQSGPYEQY
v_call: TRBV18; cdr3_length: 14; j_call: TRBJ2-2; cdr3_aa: ASSPFAEPNTGELF
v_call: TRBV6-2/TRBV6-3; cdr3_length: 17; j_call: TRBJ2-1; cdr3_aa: ASSSYTPGWTSVDNEQF
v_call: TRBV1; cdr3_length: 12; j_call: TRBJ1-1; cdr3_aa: TSSQDRGRTEAF